Sequencing of this T cell receptor beta chain was carried out in a study of Graves' ophthalmopathy and Graves' hyperthyroidism (dated by TCRdb to about 2018). Study-level background: Peripheral blood was collected at initial diagnosis, prior to any treatment. The study used TCR beta repertoire signatures to distinguish Graves' ophthalmopathy from Graves' hyperthyroidism and to predict progression to ophthalmopathy. In total, 135 blood samples were TCR-sequenced: fewer than 50 ophthalmopathy, under 85 hyperthyroidism and about 17 hyperthyroidism-to-ophthalmopathy patients. To explore V-J signatures that separate ophthalmopathy from hyperthyroidism, a discovery set of approximately 100 patients was enrolled, consisting of 40 to 45 with ophthalmopathy and approximately 57 with stable hyperthyroidism. An independent validation cohort was composed of 18 hyperthyroidism patients and around 16 patients who later progressed from hyperthyroidism to ophthalmopathy. In more than five hyperthyroidism patients, the T-cell repertoires found in thyroid tissue were compared with those found in blood. Once sampling was done, hyperthyroidism patients were given methimazole at a starting dose of 30 mg daily, while ophthalmopathy patients were given high-dose intravenous methylprednisolone. Study-wide findings and limitations: No statistical method was used to predetermine the sample size, and group allocation was not hidden from the investigators. In validation, the model predicted ophthalmopathy progression with nearly 71% sensitivity and roughly 78% specificity; about a dozen predicted patients were CT-confirmed with GO in a median of around 6 months. Most of the expanded thyroid clonotypes with a frequency above 0.001 were also detected in blood, and it was suggested that the thyroid immune response may be reflected by blood repertoires. Ophthalmopathy was separated from stable hyperthyroidism by the 13-signature model with more than 85% sensitivity and roughly 82% specificity in cross-validation and with 80%/75% in the test set.

For repertoire sequencing, the TCR beta CDR3 regions were amplified from RNA transcripts. The first round of RT-PCR was done with HTBI primers and the Qiagen OneStep RT-PCR kit, and was followed by a second round of multiplex PCR, then size selection and purification. Libraries were sequenced on an Illumina HiSeq2000 using paired-end 100 bp reads. The study's processing was this. SOAPnuke was used to process the reads, throwing out any read that had adapters, had uncalled bases, had a mean Phred below 15, or lacked an exact constant-primer or identifier match. COPE v1.2.5 was used to merge high-quality paired reads. Unique nucleotide sequences were defined as clonotypes and aligned to IMGT TRB V, D and J references using MiTCR v1.1. Analysis was restricted to V-J combinations with a frequency above 0.0001, which covered about 99% of repertoires. For each V-J combination, a TCR clonal expansion and chaos score was defined as F50 clonal expansion divided by the chaos observed in the TCRdist matrix. Welch's t-statistics and random forest were used to narrow the features down to 10 to 15 V-J combinations, which were then fed into a naive Bayes classifier. The Morisita-Horn index was used to measure how similar the thyroid and blood repertoires were. The raw public data were reprocessed by TCRdb itself: fastp quality trimming at Q25, MiXCR clonotype calling, in-frame beta chains only. Every entry covers one CDR3 protein and lists the most common genes and DNA from its rows. TCRdb, rather than the study authors, made the V and J calls. This sample holds hundreds of thousands of distinct CDR3 sequences; approximately 40% were observed only once. Approximately 46% of the sample is held by the ten biggest clonotypes.

The table lists this clonotype with a count of one. Its antigen target is currently unknown. Within one base of it there is no much larger clone, and no base qualities were kept. One read offers little support. Ophthalmopathy patients had moderately to severely active disease, Clinical Activity Score of at least 3, NOSPECS grade of at least 4, and disease duration under 3 months. Patients were excluded if they had other autoimmune diseases, uncontrolled infections, pregnancy or lactation. Clinical symptoms, serum thyroxine, TRAb, thyroid ultrasound and orbital computed tomography formed the basis of the diagnosis. PBMCs were isolated from about 10 ml of fresh peripheral blood by Ficoll-Paque density gradient centrifugation. Total RNA was extracted using Trizol reagent, and RNA quality was checked on an Agilent 2100 Bioanalyzer. Deletion took 9 bases off V and 3 bases off J, with a span of 13 bases between the germline ends. In the germline V gene, CDR1 corresponds to KGHDR and CDR2 to SFDVKD. From the cysteine through the phenylalanine, the CDR3 covers 13 amino acids. The kept DNA is CDR3 alone, 39 bases in frame from the first base.

The receptor was isolated from an adult man with Graves' ophthalmopathy. Sample: peripheral blood. The V gene is TRBV24-1 and the J gene is TRBJ1-2; TRBD1 could be the D gene, as 6 bases match. The DNA sequence is given as TGTGCCACCGGTACGGGGGGCGACTATGGCTACACCTTC. It encodes CATGTGGDYGYTF.